This T cell receptor (beta chain) was captured in a study of metastatic and nonmetastatic thyroid tumors. Across the whole study: Peripheral blood and tumor or nodule samples from malignant and benign thyroid patients were compared. Points from the study as a whole: Benign nodules were reported to have significantly lower TCR beta diversity than malignant thyroid tumors, in blood and tumor.

This CDR3 comprises 15 residues. V trimming: 2 bases; J trimming: 0 bases; junction bases outside the gene matches: 2. The germline V gene encodes CDR1 SGHTA and CDR2 FQGNSA. By sample fraction, this clone is medium-sized. Its antigen remains unidentified. Authors' analysis steps: Across clinicopathological groups, CDR3 differences served as the basis for building a distant-metastasis classifier for papillary thyroid cancer. TCRdb re-called the PCR reads via MiXCR. TCRdb, rather than the study authors, made the V and J calls. The sample includes roughly 19,000 clones, roughly 24% of them seen just once. Thyroid surgery was preceded by no treatment in any patient.

This sequence was found in a female donor with papillary thyroid cancer or a benign thyroid nodule (not recorded which). Some clones in this sample may be carry-over from other donors' samples. What was sequenced was tumor tissue. The V gene is TRBV7-2, the J gene TRBJ2-7; 9 bases agree with TRBD2. CDR3 DNA sequence: TGTGCCAGCAGCTTACAAGCGGGAGGCTCCTACGAGCAGTACTTC. Protein: CASSLQAGGSYEQYF.